This T cell receptor beta chain was profiled in a study of T cell responses to AZD1222 COVID-19 vaccine. This CDR3 has 19 residues. V trimming: 6 bases; J trimming: 1 base; junction bases outside the gene matches: 20. CDR1 MDHEN and CDR2 SYDVKM come from the germline V gene. The assay was immunoSEQ multiplex PCR, and TCRdb's table has in-frame clones only and misses some. This table has about 93,000 clones, 80% to 90% appearing once. This receptor was taken from an adult who received the AZD1222 COVID-19 vaccine. The genes are TRBV28 and TRBJ1-2, with 7 positions matching TRBD1. Sample: peripheral blood, taken 28 days after the second AZD1222 dose. CDR3 sequence (DNA): TGTGCCAGCAGGAAATTTCTCGGACAGGCGGGGGAAAATAACTATGGCTACACCTTC. Its translation is CASRKFLGQAGENNYGYTF.